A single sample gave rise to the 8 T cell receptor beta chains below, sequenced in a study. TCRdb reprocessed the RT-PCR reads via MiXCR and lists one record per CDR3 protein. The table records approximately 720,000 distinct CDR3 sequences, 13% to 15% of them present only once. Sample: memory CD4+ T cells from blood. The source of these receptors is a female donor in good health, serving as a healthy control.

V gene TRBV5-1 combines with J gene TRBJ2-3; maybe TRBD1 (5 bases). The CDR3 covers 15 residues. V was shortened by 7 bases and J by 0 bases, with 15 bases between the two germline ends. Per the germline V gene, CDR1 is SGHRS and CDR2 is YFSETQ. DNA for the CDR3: TGCGCCAGCCAACCAATGACAGCTAGCACAGATACGCAGTATTTT. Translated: CASQPMTASTDTQYF.

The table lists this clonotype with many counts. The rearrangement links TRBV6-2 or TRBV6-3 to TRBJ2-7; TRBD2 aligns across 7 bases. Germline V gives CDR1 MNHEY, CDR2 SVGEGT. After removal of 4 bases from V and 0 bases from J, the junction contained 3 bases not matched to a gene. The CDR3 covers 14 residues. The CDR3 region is CASSWDYPSYEQYF. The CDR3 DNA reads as TGTGCCAGCAGTTGGGACTATCCCTCCTACGAGCAGTACTTC.

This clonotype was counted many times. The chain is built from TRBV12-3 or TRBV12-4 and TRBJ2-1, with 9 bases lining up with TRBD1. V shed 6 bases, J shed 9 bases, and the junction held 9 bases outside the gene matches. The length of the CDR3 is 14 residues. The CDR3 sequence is CASSLPGQGGEQFF. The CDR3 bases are TGTGCCAGCAGCCTCCCGGGACAGGGAGGTGAGCAGTTCTTC.

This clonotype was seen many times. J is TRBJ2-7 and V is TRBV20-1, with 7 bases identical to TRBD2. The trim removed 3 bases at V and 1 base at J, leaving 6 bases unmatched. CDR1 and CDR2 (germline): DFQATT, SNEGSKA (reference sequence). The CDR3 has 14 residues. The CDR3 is CSASLASGSYEQYF. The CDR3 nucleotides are TGCAGTGCTAGTTTGGCTAGCGGATCCTACGAGCAGTACTTC.

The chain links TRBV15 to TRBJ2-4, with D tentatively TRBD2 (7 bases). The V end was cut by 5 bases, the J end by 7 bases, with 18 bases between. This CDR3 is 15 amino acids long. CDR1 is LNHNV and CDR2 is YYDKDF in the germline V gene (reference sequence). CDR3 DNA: TGTGCCACCAGCTCACTAGGGGGGGGTGCGAACATTCAGTACTTC. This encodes CATSSLGGGANIQYF.

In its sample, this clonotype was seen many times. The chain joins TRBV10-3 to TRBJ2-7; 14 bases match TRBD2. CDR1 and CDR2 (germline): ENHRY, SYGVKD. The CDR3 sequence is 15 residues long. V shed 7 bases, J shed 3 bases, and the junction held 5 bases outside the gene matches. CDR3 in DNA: TGTGCCATCACCCCGGGACTAGCGGGAGACTACGAGCAGTACTTC. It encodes CAITPGLAGDYEQYF.

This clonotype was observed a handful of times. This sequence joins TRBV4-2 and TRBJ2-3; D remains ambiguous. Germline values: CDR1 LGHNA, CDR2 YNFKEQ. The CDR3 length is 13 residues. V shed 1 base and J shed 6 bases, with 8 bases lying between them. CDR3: CASSQAGMDTQYF. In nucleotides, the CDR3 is TGTGCCAGCAGCCAAGCTGGTATGGATACGCAGTATTTT.

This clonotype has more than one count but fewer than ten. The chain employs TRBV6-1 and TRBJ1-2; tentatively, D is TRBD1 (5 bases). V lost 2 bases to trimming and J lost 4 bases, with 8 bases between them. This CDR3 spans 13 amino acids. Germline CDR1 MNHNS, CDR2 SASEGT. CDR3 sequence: CASSELGTYGYTF. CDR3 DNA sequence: TGTGCCAGCAGTGAACTGGGGACCTATGGCTACACCTTC.